The rows below give T cell receptor beta chains drawn from one sample of a study of blood T cell repertoires in COVID-19. Profiled with immunoSEQ multiplex PCR; TCRdb holds only in-frame clones, not every one. The table has 190,000 or so clones, around 86% seen once; the top ten hold 2.7%. Sample: peripheral blood. Receptors were obtained from a man in his forties or fifties with active or convalescent COVID-19. Both conserved end residues are part of each CDR3. The D gene is left open where the match is weak. Size tells how often a clone was seen (once, few, many) or the class of an expanded clone, and some rows leave it out.

v_call: TRBV15
clone_size: -
d_call: -
j_call: TRBJ2-5
cdr3_aa: CATSSGQRETQYF
cdr3_nt: TGTGCCACCAGCAGTGGGCAGAGAGAGACCCAGTACTTC

v_call: TRBV2
clone_size: -
d_call: -
j_call: TRBJ1-5
cdr3_aa: CASSDGNQPQHF
cdr3_nt: TGTGCCAGCAGTGACGGCAATCAGCCCCAGCATTTT

v_call: TRBV7-6
clone_size: -
d_call: TRBD1
j_call: TRBJ1-3
cdr3_aa: CASSSGTGNSWSGNTIYF
cdr3_nt: TGTGCCAGCAGCTCAGGGACAGGGAATTCCTGGAGTGGAAACACCATATATTTT

v_call: TRBV7-6
clone_size: once
d_call: -
j_call: TRBJ1-1
cdr3_aa: CASSLGGTLNTEAFF
cdr3_nt: TGTGCCAGCAGTTTGGGCGGGACTTTGAACACTGAAGCTTTCTTT

v_call: TRBV6-5
clone_size: -
d_call: -
j_call: TRBJ2-7
cdr3_aa: CASSSSHMLYEQYF
cdr3_nt: TGTGCCAGCAGTTCCTCCCACATGCTCTACGAGCAGTACTTC

v_call: TRBV20-1
clone_size: -
d_call: -
j_call: TRBJ1-2
cdr3_aa: CSARSLRGYTF
cdr3_nt: TGCAGTGCTAGAAGTCTCAGGGGATACACCTTC

v_call: TRBV28
clone_size: -
d_call: -
j_call: TRBJ2-3
cdr3_aa: CASSLGSSTDTQYF
cdr3_nt: TGTGCCAGCAGTTTAGGTAGTAGCACAGATACGCAGTATTTT

v_call: TRBV30
clone_size: -
d_call: TRBD1
j_call: TRBJ1-2
cdr3_aa: CAWSRDRGGYGYTF
cdr3_nt: TGTGCCTGGAGTAGGGACAGGGGGGGATATGGCTACACCTTC

v_call: TRBV27
clone_size: -
d_call: TRBD2
j_call: TRBJ2-2
cdr3_aa: CASSPRRTSGVANTGELFF
cdr3_nt: TGTGCCAGCAGCCCAAGGAGGACTAGCGGGGTCGCGAACACCGGGGAGCTGTTTTTT

v_call: TRBV27
clone_size: -
d_call: TRBD1
j_call: TRBJ1-2
cdr3_aa: CASSFRGQSYGYTF
cdr3_nt: TGTGCCAGCAGTTTTAGGGGACAGAGCTATGGCTACACCTTC

v_call: TRBV7-8
clone_size: -
d_call: -
j_call: TRBJ1-2
cdr3_aa: CASSPDYDYGYTF
cdr3_nt: TGTGCCAGCAGCCCGGACTATGATTATGGCTACACCTTC

v_call: TRBV9
clone_size: -
d_call: TRBD1
j_call: TRBJ1-2
cdr3_aa: CASSGTGTGLVGYTF
cdr3_nt: TGTGCCAGCAGCGGAACCGGGACAGGTCTAGTCGGCTACACCTTC

v_call: TRBV7-6
clone_size: -
d_call: TRBD1
j_call: TRBJ2-7
cdr3_aa: CASSLGTGVSGYEQYF
cdr3_nt: TGTGCCAGCAGCTTAGGGACAGGGGTCTCGGGCTACGAGCAGTACTTC

v_call: TRBV5-1
clone_size: -
d_call: -
j_call: TRBJ2-1
cdr3_aa: CASSLDGGTYNEQFF
cdr3_nt: TGCGCCAGCAGCTTGGACGGGGGAACCTACAATGAGCAGTTCTTC

v_call: TRBV6-2/TRBV6-3
clone_size: few
d_call: -
j_call: TRBJ1-3
cdr3_aa: CASSYAGSGNTIYF
cdr3_nt: TGTGCCAGCAGTTACGCGGGGTCTGGAAACACCATATATTTT

v_call: TRBV7-2
clone_size: once
d_call: TRBD1
j_call: TRBJ2-1
cdr3_aa: CASSPGTGANSLGEQFF
cdr3_nt: TGTGCCAGCAGCCCGGGGACAGGGGCGAACTCCCTCGGTGAGCAGTTCTTC

v_call: TRBV5-1
clone_size: few
d_call: -
j_call: TRBJ2-3
cdr3_aa: CASSLGMAGSTDTQYF
cdr3_nt: TGCGCCAGCAGCTTGGGAATGGCGGGAAGCACAGATACGCAGTATTTT

v_call: TRBV5-1
clone_size: -
d_call: -
j_call: TRBJ2-5
cdr3_aa: CASSFGAEETQYF
cdr3_nt: TGCGCCAGCAGCTTTGGGGCAGAAGAGACCCAGTACTTC

v_call: TRBV10-3
clone_size: -
d_call: -
j_call: TRBJ1-5
cdr3_aa: CAISAFMGTSINQPQHF
cdr3_nt: TGTGCCATCAGTGCCTTCATGGGGACAAGCATCAATCAGCCCCAGCATTTT

v_call: TRBV5-4
clone_size: -
d_call: -
j_call: TRBJ2-3
cdr3_aa: CASSLFRGASTDTQYF
cdr3_nt: TGTGCCAGCAGCTTGTTTCGGGGGGCTAGCACAGATACGCAGTATTTT

v_call: TRBV2
clone_size: -
d_call: TRBD1
j_call: TRBJ1-4
cdr3_aa: CASQDRLNEKLFF
cdr3_nt: TGTGCCAGTCAGGACAGGCTTAATGAAAAACTGTTTTTT

v_call: TRBV24-1
clone_size: -
d_call: -
j_call: TRBJ2-3
cdr3_aa: CATSDLGRGDADTQYF
cdr3_nt: TGTGCCACCAGTGATTTGGGGCGGGGCGACGCAGATACGCAGTATTTT

v_call: TRBV3-1/TRBV3-2
clone_size: once
d_call: -
j_call: TRBJ1-1
cdr3_aa: CASGDIGNTEAFF
cdr3_nt: TGTGCCAGCGGCGACATCGGGAACACTGAAGCTTTCTTT

v_call: TRBV18
clone_size: few
d_call: -
j_call: TRBJ2-3
cdr3_aa: CASSPRRTDTQYF
cdr3_nt: TGTGCCAGCTCACCGAGGCGCACAGATACGCAGTATTTT

v_call: TRBV3-1/TRBV3-2
clone_size: -
d_call: TRBD2
j_call: TRBJ2-5
cdr3_aa: CASSHQRGGETQYF
cdr3_nt: TGTGCCAGCAGCCACCAGCGGGGGGGGGAGACCCAGTACTTC

v_call: TRBV28
clone_size: -
d_call: TRBD1
j_call: TRBJ2-4
cdr3_aa: CASSLLPGQGENIQYF
cdr3_nt: TGTGCCAGCAGTTTACTGCCCGGACAGGGGGAAAACATTCAGTACTTC

v_call: TRBV30
clone_size: -
d_call: -
j_call: TRBJ1-5
cdr3_aa: CAWGREGNQPQHF
cdr3_nt: TGTGCCTGGGGGAGGGAAGGCAATCAGCCCCAGCATTTT

v_call: TRBV10-3
clone_size: -
d_call: TRBD1
j_call: TRBJ2-2
cdr3_aa: CAISESDRINTGELFF
cdr3_nt: TGTGCCATCAGTGAGTCGGACAGGATAAACACCGGGGAGCTGTTTTTT

v_call: TRBV11-2
clone_size: -
d_call: -
j_call: TRBJ2-7
cdr3_aa: CASSLYRHAASYEQYF
cdr3_nt: TGTGCCAGCAGCTTATATCGTCACGCGGCCTCCTACGAGCAGTACTTC

v_call: TRBV19
clone_size: once
d_call: TRBD1
j_call: TRBJ2-7
cdr3_aa: CASRKTGVYEQYF
cdr3_nt: TGTGCCAGTAGAAAGACAGGGGTCTACGAGCAGTACTTC

v_call: TRBV7-9
clone_size: -
d_call: -
j_call: TRBJ2-1
cdr3_aa: CASSPNEQFF
cdr3_nt: TGTGCCAGCAGCCCGAATGAGCAGTTCTTC

v_call: TRBV6-5
clone_size: -
d_call: -
j_call: TRBJ1-6
cdr3_aa: CASTLISSPLHF
cdr3_nt: TGTGCCAGCACCCTTATAAGCTCACCCCTCCACTTT

v_call: TRBV21-1
clone_size: -
d_call: -
j_call: TRBJ1-3
cdr3_aa: CASSNLTGLSGNTIYF
cdr3_nt: TGTGCCAGCAGCAACCTCACAGGCCTCTCTGGAAACACCATATATTTT

v_call: TRBV5-4
clone_size: -
d_call: -
j_call: TRBJ1-1
cdr3_aa: CASTRGQMDTEAFF
cdr3_nt: TGTGCCAGCACCCGGGGACAAATGGACACTGAAGCTTTCTTT

v_call: TRBV6-5
clone_size: -
d_call: -
j_call: TRBJ2-4
cdr3_aa: CASSGKNIQYF
cdr3_nt: TGTGCCAGCAGCGGCAAAAACATTCAGTACTTC

v_call: TRBV11-2
clone_size: -
d_call: -
j_call: TRBJ1-4
cdr3_aa: CASSGLRRDGEKLFF
cdr3_nt: TGTGCCAGCAGCGGGCTCAGGAGGGACGGTGAAAAACTGTTTTTT

v_call: TRBV28
clone_size: -
d_call: -
j_call: TRBJ1-2
cdr3_aa: CASEYNYGYTF
cdr3_nt: TGTGCCAGCGAGTATAACTATGGCTACACCTTC

v_call: TRBV18
clone_size: once
d_call: TRBD1
j_call: TRBJ1-1
cdr3_aa: CASSTQGAEAFF
cdr3_nt: TGTGCCAGCTCAACACAGGGGGCTGAAGCTTTCTTT

v_call: TRBV2
clone_size: -
d_call: TRBD1
j_call: TRBJ1-5
cdr3_aa: CASSGDRGNQPQHF
cdr3_nt: TGTGCCAGCAGTGGTGACAGGGGAAATCAGCCCCAGCATTTT

v_call: TRBV30
clone_size: -
d_call: -
j_call: TRBJ2-5
cdr3_aa: CAWTPVQETQYF
cdr3_nt: TGTGCCTGGACCCCCGTTCAAGAGACCCAGTACTTC

v_call: TRBV5-1
clone_size: -
d_call: TRBD1
j_call: TRBJ1-3
cdr3_aa: CASSLDRTYSGNTIYF
cdr3_nt: TGCGCCAGCAGCCTGGACAGGACATACTCTGGAAACACCATATATTTT

v_call: TRBV20-1
clone_size: once
d_call: -
j_call: TRBJ1-1
cdr3_aa: CSASTPLETEAFF
cdr3_nt: TGCAGTGCTAGTACCCCCTTGGAGACTGAAGCTTTCTTT

v_call: TRBV5-1
clone_size: -
d_call: TRBD2
j_call: TRBJ2-7
cdr3_aa: CASSPRTSGGYEQYF
cdr3_nt: TGCGCCAGCAGCCCTAGGACTAGCGGGGGCTACGAGCAGTACTTC

v_call: TRBV4-1
clone_size: -
d_call: -
j_call: TRBJ2-1
cdr3_aa: CASSQVGDEQFF
cdr3_nt: TGCGCCAGCAGCCAAGTAGGGGATGAGCAGTTCTTC

v_call: TRBV7-9
clone_size: -
d_call: -
j_call: TRBJ1-5
cdr3_aa: CASSLGGVHQPQHF
cdr3_nt: TGTGCCAGCAGCTTGGGGGGAGTCCATCAGCCCCAGCATTTT

v_call: TRBV27
clone_size: -
d_call: -
j_call: TRBJ1-2
cdr3_aa: CASSLQGIGGYTF
cdr3_nt: TGTGCCAGCAGTTTGCAGGGTATTGGGGGCTACACCTTC